This is a list of T cell receptor beta chains from one sample in a study of PD-L1 blockade in urothelial cancer. Using immunoSEQ multiplex PCR, the repertoire was profiled, and TCRdb retains in-frame clones only, with some absent. The sample includes some 35,000 clones, 75% to 95% of them seen just once. Sequenced here: PBMCs, sampled around atezolizumab (anti-PD-L1) treatment. These receptors all stem from a man between 65 and 85 years old with urothelial cancer. Each CDR3 is given with its conserved first and last residue. D genes are given only for firm matches. Only some rows state a clone size, as once, few, many or a class for expanded clones.

J gene | D gene | V gene | clone size | CDR3 protein | CDR3 DNA
TRBJ2-7 | - | TRBV9 | - | CASSPLQAAYEQYF | TGTGCCAGCAGCCCTCTCCAGGCCGCCTACGAGCAGTACTTC
TRBJ2-5 | TRBD2 | TRBV10-2 | - | CASKGTSGKQETQYF | TGCGCCAGCAAAGGGACTAGCGGGAAACAAGAGACCCAGTACTTC
TRBJ2-1 | - | TRBV7-8 | - | CASSLMGTPGGDEQFF | TGTGCCAGCAGCTTAATGGGGACGCCTGGGGGCGATGAGCAGTTCTTC
TRBJ2-3 | TRBD1 | TRBV28 | - | CASSLWQGERHADTQYF | TGTGCCAGCAGTTTATGGCAGGGGGAAAGACACGCAGATACGCAGTATTTT
TRBJ1-4 | TRBD1 | TRBV11-2 | once | CASSVDRREKLFF | TGTGCCAGCAGCGTGGACAGGAGAGAAAAACTGTTTTTT
TRBJ2-2 | TRBD2 | TRBV9 | few | CASSPGLAPSGELFF | TGTGCCAGCAGCCCGGGACTAGCCCCTTCCGGGGAGCTGTTTTTT
TRBJ1-4 | - | TRBV6-5 | - | CASSYSGRHYEKLFF | TGTGCCAGCAGTTACTCGGGCAGGCATTATGAAAAACTGTTTTTT
TRBJ1-2 | TRBD1 | TRBV6-5 | - | CASSYSRGQGYGYTF | TGTGCCAGCAGTTACTCGAGGGGGCAGGGCTATGGCTACACCTTC
TRBJ2-7 | - | TRBV9 | - | CASSVGASYEQYF | TGTGCCAGCAGCGTAGGGGCCAGCTACGAGCAGTACTTC
TRBJ1-5 | - | TRBV6-6 | once | CAAHRGLDQPQHF | TGTGCCGCCCATAGAGGGTTGGATCAGCCCCAGCATTTT
TRBJ1-5 | - | TRBV5-5 | few | CASSHTGDNQPQHF | TGTGCCAGCAGCCATACAGGCGACAATCAGCCCCAGCATTTT
TRBJ1-5 | TRBD1 | TRBV7-2 | - | CASSLGGGHQPQHF | TGTGCCAGCAGCTTAGGAGGGGGCCATCAGCCCCAGCATTTT
TRBJ2-3 | - | TRBV7-3 | - | CASSLLATSADTQYF | TGTGCCAGCAGCTTGCTAGCAACCAGCGCAGATACGCAGTATTTT
TRBJ1-2 | - | TRBV28 | - | CASRSQGKLQGYTF | TGTGCCAGCAGATCCCAGGGGAAACTCCAAGGCTACACCTTC
TRBJ2-1 | TRBD1 | TRBV9 | - | CASSATGPAYNEQFF | TGTGCCAGCAGCGCGACAGGGCCGGCCTACAATGAGCAGTTCTTC
TRBJ1-5 | - | TRBV28 | - | CASSLGGSNQPQHF | TGTGCCAGCAGTTTGGGGGGGAGCAATCAGCCCCAGCATTTT
TRBJ2-1 | TRBD2 | TRBV4-1 | - | CASSQGEGWTSNEQFF | TGCGCCAGCAGCCAAGGCGAGGGGTGGACTAGCAATGAGCAGTTCTTC
TRBJ1-3 | TRBD1 | TRBV7-3 | - | CASSTGDRAGNTIYF | TGTGCCAGCAGCACCGGGGACAGGGCTGGAAACACCATATATTTT
TRBJ1-5 | TRBD1 | TRBV19 | - | CASSYTGVRQPQHF | TGTGCCAGTAGTTACACAGGGGTTCGTCAGCCCCAGCATTTT
TRBJ2-4 | - | TRBV9 | - | CASSVSGDSLAKNIQYF | TGTGCCAGCAGCGTATCGGGGGACTCTCTAGCCAAAAACATTCAGTACTTC
TRBJ2-5 | TRBD1 | TRBV5-1 | - | CASSQRDRAETQYF | TGCGCCAGCAGTCAACGGGACAGGGCCGAGACCCAGTACTTC
TRBJ2-7 | - | TRBV4-1 | - | CASSQAPGLTYEQYF | TGCGCCAGCAGCCAAGCCCCAGGACTTACCTACGAGCAGTACTTC
TRBJ1-1 | TRBD1 | TRBV15 | - | CATSRDRGQNTEAFF | TGTGCCACCAGCAGGGACAGGGGGCAGAACACTGAAGCTTTCTTT
TRBJ2-5 | - | TRBV7-6 | - | CASSLASGYQETQYF | TGTGCCAGCAGCTTAGCCAGCGGTTACCAAGAGACCCAGTACTTC
TRBJ1-1 | TRBD1 | TRBV6-5 | - | CASLQGLNTEAFF | TGTGCCAGTCTACAGGGGCTGAACACTGAAGCTTTCTTT
TRBJ2-2 | - | TRBV7-9 | - | CASSPFGQPTETGELFF | TGTGCCAGCAGCCCTTTCGGACAGCCCACGGAGACCGGGGAGCTGTTTTTT
TRBJ2-5 | - | TRBV5-1 | - | CASSWGLGAETQYF | TGCGCCAGCAGCTGGGGCTTGGGGGCAGAGACCCAGTACTTC
TRBJ2-1 | - | TRBV6-1 | once | CASSGTGPGDYNEQFF | TGTGCCAGCAGTGGCACCGGCCCCGGAGATTACAATGAGCAGTTCTTC
TRBJ2-3 | TRBD2 | TRBV14 | - | CASSQGDYTDTQYF | TGTGCCAGCAGCCAAGGGGACTACACAGATACGCAGTATTTT
TRBJ2-7 | TRBD2 | TRBV11-2 | - | CASSPSWGGRSYEQYF | TGTGCCAGCAGCCCCAGTTGGGGCGGGAGATCCTACGAGCAGTACTTC